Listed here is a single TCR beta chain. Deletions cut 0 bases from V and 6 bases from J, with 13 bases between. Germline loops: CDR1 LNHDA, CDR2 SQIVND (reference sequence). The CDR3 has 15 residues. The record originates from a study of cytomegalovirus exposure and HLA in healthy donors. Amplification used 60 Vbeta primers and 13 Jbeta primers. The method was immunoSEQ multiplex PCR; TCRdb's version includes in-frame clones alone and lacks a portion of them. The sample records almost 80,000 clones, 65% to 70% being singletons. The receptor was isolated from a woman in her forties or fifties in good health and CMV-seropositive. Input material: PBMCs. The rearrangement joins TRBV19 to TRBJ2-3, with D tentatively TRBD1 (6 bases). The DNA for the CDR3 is TGTGCCAGTAGTATAGACAGGGGCTTCGTGGATACGCAGTATTTT. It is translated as CASSIDRGFVDTQYF.